The present entry profiles one T cell receptor (beta chain) with its context. How the authors handled the data: Reference gene primer amplification gave nucleated cell count estimates. Sequencing was performed with immunoSEQ multiplex PCR; in TCRdb, only in-frame clones are kept and a portion is missing. That table supplies the V and J calls and clone size; D and trimming were determined from the DNA. The data hold some 40,000 clones, with about 90% observed a single time. The CDR3 sequence is 16 residues long. The ends were cut back, 0 bases at V and 3 bases at J, with 14 bases in the middle. In germline, CDR1 is ENHRY, CDR2 SYGVKD. The data are from a study of blood T cell repertoires in COVID-19. Study summary: Researchers got acute and convalescent COVID-19 samples from the United States, Italy and Spain.

This receptor was obtained from a woman younger than 45 in a cohort sampled during active COVID-19. The sample consisted of peripheral blood. The V gene is TRBV10-3, the J gene TRBJ1-2, with a weak D call TRBD1 (6 bases). The CDR3 here is CAISESYRAQDYGYTF. The CDR3 coding sequence is TGTGCCATCAGTGAGTCATACAGGGCTCAGGACTATGGCTACACCTTC.